This is a list of T cell receptor beta chains from one sample in a study of shared clonotypes between healthy human individuals. The method was immunoSEQ multiplex PCR; TCRdb's version includes in-frame clones alone and lacks a portion of them. The table shows roughly 2.2 million clones, with more than 80% occurring only once. The specimen was naive CD4+ T cells from PBMCs. Source of these receptors: a man aged 18 to 29 in good health. Some clones in this sample may be carry-over from other donors' samples. The CDR3 runs from the conserved cysteine through the conserved F or W. D genes are given only for firm matches. Clone size is given for some rows only: seen once, a few or many times, or a class if the clone is expanded.

TRBV7-2	.	TRBJ1-2	.	CASSPDSYGYTF	TGTGCCAGCAGCCCTGATTCCTATGGCTACACCTTC
TRBV6-5	.	TRBJ2-7	.	CASSYPGYEQYF	TGTGCCAGCAGCTACCCGGGCTACGAGCAGTACTTC
TRBV7-8	.	TRBJ2-7	.	CASRRSGAGYEQYF	TGTGCCAGCAGGCGCTCGGGGGCGGGCTACGAGCAGTACTTC
TRBV29-1	once	TRBJ2-5	.	CSVGRIQETQYF	TGCAGCGTTGGGCGGATACAAGAGACCCAGTACTTC
TRBV29-1	.	TRBJ1-1	.	CSVDSGEGNTEAFF	TGCAGCGTTGACTCGGGCGAGGGGAACACTGAAGCTTTCTTT
TRBV15	.	TRBJ1-6	.	CATSPYNSPLHF	TGTGCCACCAGCCCGTATAATTCACCCCTCCACTTT
TRBV5-4	.	TRBJ2-1	.	CASSSSRGDNEQFF	TGTGCCAGCAGCTCGTCAAGGGGGGACAATGAGCAGTTCTTC
TRBV2	once	TRBJ2-1	.	CASSVARENNEQFF	TGTGCCAGCAGTGTCGCCAGGGAGAACAATGAGCAGTTCTTC
TRBV2	.	TRBJ1-3	.	CASSRPGTLRNTIYF	TGTGCCAGCAGTAGACCCGGGACCCTGCGGAACACCATATATTTT
TRBV2	.	TRBJ2-3	.	CASSERTDTQYF	TGTGCCAGCAGTGAAAGGACAGATACGCAGTATTTT
TRBV2	.	TRBJ2-3	.	CASSGLGDTQYF	TGTGCCAGCAGTGGGTTAGGAGATACGCAGTATTTT
TRBV7-2	.	TRBJ1-2	TRBD1	CASSFRNPGQSGGYTF	TGTGCCAGCAGCTTCAGGAATCCGGGACAGTCGGGGGGCTACACCTTC
TRBV6-1	.	TRBJ2-7	.	CASSDSSGGAKRYEQYF	TGTGCCAGCAGTGATTCCAGTGGCGGGGCCAAGCGGTACGAGCAGTACTTC
TRBV18	once	TRBJ1-5	.	CASSPLGGGDNQPQHF	TGTGCCAGCTCACCACTGGGAGGGGGGGACAATCAGCCCCAGCATTTT